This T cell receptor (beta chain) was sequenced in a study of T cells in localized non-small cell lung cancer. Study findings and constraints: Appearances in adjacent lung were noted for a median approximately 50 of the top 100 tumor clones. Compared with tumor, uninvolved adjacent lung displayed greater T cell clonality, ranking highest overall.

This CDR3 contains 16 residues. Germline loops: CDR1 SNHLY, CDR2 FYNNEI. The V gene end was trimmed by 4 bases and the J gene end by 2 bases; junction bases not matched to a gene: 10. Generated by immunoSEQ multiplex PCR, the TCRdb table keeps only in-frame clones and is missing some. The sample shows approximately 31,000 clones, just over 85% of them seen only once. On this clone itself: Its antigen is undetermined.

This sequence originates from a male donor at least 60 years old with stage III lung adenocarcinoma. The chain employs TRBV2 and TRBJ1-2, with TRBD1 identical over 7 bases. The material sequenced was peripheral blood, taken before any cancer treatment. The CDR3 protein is CASSGTGRYLNYGYTF. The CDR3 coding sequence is TGTGCCAGCAGTGGGACAGGTCGTTACCTCAACTATGGCTACACCTTC.